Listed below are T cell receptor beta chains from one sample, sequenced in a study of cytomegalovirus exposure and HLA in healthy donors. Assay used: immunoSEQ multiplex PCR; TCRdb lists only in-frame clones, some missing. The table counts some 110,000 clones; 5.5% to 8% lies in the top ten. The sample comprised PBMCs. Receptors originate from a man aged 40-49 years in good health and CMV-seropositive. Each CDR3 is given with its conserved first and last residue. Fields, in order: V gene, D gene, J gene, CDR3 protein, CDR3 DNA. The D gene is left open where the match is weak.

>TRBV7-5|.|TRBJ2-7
CARSRQLAPTGEQYF
TGTGCCAGAAGCCGCCAGCTAGCCCCGACAGGGGAGCAGTACTTC
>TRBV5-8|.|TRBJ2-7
CASSYRRTANEQYF
TGTGCCAGCAGCTACCGTCGGACAGCTAACGAGCAGTACTTC
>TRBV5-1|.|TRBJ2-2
CASRSLPGVTGELFF
TGCGCCAGCAGATCATTACCAGGCGTCACCGGGGAGCTGTTTTTT
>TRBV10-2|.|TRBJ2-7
CASSVTGAMNEQYF
TGCGCCAGCAGTGTAACGGGAGCAATGAACGAGCAGTACTTC
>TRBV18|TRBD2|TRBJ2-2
CASSPRAVTSGREANTGELFF
TGTGCCAGCTCACCACGGGCGGTGACTAGCGGGAGAGAGGCGAACACCGGGGAGCTGTTTTTT
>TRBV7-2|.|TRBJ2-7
CASSLRDGGYEQYF
TGTGCCAGCAGCCTCCGCGACGGAGGCTACGAGCAGTACTTC
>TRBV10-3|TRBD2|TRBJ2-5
CAISESTSGPETQYF
TGTGCCATCAGTGAGTCGACTAGCGGGCCAGAGACCCAGTACTTC
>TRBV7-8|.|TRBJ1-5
CASSLEYRSNQPQHF
TGTGCCAGCAGCTTAGAATACAGGAGCAATCAGCCCCAGCATTTT
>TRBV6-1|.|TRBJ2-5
CASSDSGGGRETQYF
TGTGCCAGCAGTGATAGTGGGGGCGGAAGGGAGACCCAGTACTTC
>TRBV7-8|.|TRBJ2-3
CASSLVFGTRGRTDTQYF
TGTGCCAGCAGCTTAGTATTTGGAACCCGCGGTCGCACAGATACGCAGTATTTT
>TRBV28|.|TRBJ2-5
CASSLLATRRETQYF
TGTGCCAGCAGTTTACTGGCAACCCGGCGGGAGACCCAGTACTTC
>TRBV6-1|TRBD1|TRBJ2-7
CASGQGFYEQYF
TGTGCCAGCGGACAGGGCTTCTACGAGCAGTACTTC
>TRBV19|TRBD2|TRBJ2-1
CASSISGTSAYNEQFF
TGTGCCAGTAGTATCTCCGGGACTAGCGCCTACAATGAGCAGTTCTTC
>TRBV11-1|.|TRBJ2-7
CASSLTSYEQYF
TGTGCCAGCAGCCTAACGAGCTACGAGCAGTACTTC
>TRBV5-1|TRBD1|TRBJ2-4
CASSVVTGTAKNIQYF
TGCGCCAGCAGCGTGGTAACCGGGACAGCTAAAAACATTCAGTACTTC
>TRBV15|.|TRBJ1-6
CATSRDPNSPLHF
TGTGCCACCAGCAGAGACCCGAATTCACCCCTCCACTTT
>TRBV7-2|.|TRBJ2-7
CASMALGGQSYEQYF
TGTGCCAGCATGGCCCTCGGAGGACAGTCCTACGAGCAGTACTTC
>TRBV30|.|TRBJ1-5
CAWSKKQGIQPQHF
TGTGCCTGGAGTAAAAAACAGGGAATTCAGCCCCAGCATTTT
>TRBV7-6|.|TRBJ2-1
CASSLGVLSGYYNEQFF
TGTGCCAGCAGCTTAGGAGTGCTCAGCGGATATTACAATGAGCAGTTCTTC
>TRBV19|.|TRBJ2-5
CASSIRGGQETQYF
TGTGCCAGTAGTATACGTGGGGGGCAAGAGACCCAGTACTTC
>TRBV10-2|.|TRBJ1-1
CASSENAGTEAFF
TGCGCCAGCAGTGAGAACGCGGGCACTGAAGCTTTCTTT
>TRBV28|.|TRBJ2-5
CASSLSRAGTQYF
TGTGCCAGCAGTTTAAGCAGGGCAGGGACCCAGTACTTC